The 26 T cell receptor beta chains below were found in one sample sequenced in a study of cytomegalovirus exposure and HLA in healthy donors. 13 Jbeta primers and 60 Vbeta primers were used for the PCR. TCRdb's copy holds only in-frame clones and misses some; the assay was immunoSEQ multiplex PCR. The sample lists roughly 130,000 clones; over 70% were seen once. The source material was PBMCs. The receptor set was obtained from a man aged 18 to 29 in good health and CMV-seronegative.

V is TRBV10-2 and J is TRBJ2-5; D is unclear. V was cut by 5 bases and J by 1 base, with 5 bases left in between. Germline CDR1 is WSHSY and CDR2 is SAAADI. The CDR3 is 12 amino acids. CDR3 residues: CASSNSQETQYF. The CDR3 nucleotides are TGCGCCAGCAGTAACAGCCAAGAGACCCAGTACTTC.

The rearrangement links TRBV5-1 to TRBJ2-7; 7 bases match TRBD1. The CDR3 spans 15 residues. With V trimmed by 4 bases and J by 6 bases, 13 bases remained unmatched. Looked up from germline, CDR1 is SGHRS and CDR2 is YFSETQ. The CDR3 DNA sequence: TGCGCCAGCAGCCCAATGACAGGGTGGACCGGCGAGCAGTACTTC. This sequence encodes CASSPMTGWTGEQYF.

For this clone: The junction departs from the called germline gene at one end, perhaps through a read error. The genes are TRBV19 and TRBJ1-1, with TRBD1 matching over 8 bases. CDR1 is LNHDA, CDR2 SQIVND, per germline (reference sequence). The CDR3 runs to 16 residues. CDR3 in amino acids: CASGGRAGGLNTEASF. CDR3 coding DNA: TGTGCCAGCGGAGGTCGGGCAGGGGGCCTGAACACTGAAGCTTCCTTT.

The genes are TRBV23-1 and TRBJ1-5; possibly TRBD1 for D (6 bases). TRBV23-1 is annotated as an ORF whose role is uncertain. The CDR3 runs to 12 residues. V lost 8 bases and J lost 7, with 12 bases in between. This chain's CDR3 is CASFRGGQPQHF. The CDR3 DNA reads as TGCGCCAGCTTCAGGGGTGGACAGCCCCAGCATTTT.

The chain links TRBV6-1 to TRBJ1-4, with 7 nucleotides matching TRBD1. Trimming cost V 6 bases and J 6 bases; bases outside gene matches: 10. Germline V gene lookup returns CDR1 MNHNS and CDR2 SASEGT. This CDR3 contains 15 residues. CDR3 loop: CASSPYRGRDEKLFF. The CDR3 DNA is TGTGCCAGCAGCCCCTACAGGGGACGGGATGAAAAACTGTTTTTT.

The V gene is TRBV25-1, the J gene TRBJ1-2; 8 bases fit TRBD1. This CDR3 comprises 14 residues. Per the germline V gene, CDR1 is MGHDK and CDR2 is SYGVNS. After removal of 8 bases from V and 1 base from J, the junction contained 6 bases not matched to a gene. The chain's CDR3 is CASSDRGFNYGYTF. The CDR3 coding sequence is TGTGCCAGCTCCGACAGGGGATTTAACTATGGCTACACCTTC.

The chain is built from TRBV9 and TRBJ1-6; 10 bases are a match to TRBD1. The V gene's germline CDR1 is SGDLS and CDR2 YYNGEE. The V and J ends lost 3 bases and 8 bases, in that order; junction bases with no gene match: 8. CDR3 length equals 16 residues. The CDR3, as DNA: TGTGCCAGCAGCGCTAGAGTGGGGACAGGGGATTCACCCCTCCACTTT. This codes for CASSARVGTGDSPLHF.

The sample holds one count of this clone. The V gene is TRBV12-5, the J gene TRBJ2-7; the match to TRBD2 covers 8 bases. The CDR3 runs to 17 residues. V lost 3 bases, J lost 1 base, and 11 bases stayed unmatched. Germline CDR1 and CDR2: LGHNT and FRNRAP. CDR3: CASGFRFGGDPSYEQYF. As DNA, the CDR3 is TGTGCTAGTGGTTTCCGCTTCGGGGGGGACCCGTCCTACGAGCAGTACTTC.

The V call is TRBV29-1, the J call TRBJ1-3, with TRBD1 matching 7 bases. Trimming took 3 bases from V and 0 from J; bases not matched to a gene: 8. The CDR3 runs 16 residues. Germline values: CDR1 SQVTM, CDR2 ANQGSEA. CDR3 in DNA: TGCAGCGTTGAGGGGCAGGGGGGAAACTCTGGAAACACCATATATTTT. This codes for CSVEGQGGNSGNTIYF. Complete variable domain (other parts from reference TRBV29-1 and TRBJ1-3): SAVISQKPSRDICQRGTSLTIQCQVDSQVTMMFWYRQQPGQSLTLIATANQGSEATYESGFVIDKFPISRPNLTFSTLTVSNMSPEDSSIYLCSVEGQGGNSGNTIYFGEGSWLTVV.

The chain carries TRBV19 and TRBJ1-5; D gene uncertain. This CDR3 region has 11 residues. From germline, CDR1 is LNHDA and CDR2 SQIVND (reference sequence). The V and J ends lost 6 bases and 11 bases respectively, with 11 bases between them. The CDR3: CASSPGWSQHF. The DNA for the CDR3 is TGTGCCAGTAGCCCCGGTTGGTCCCAGCATTTT.

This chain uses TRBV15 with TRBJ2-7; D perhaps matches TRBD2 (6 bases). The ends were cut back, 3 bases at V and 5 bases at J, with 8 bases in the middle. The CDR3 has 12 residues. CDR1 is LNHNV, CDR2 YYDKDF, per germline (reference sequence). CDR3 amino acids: CATSRGGNEQYF. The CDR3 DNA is TGTGCCACCAGCAGGGGGGGAAACGAGCAGTACTTC.

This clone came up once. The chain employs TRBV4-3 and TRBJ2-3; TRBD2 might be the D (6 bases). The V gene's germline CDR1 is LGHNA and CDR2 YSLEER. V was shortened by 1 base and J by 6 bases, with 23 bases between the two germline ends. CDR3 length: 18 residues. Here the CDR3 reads CASSQAADYRNPVDTQYF. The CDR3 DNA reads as TGCGCCAGCAGCCAAGCTGCGGACTACCGGAACCCTGTGGATACGCAGTATTTT.

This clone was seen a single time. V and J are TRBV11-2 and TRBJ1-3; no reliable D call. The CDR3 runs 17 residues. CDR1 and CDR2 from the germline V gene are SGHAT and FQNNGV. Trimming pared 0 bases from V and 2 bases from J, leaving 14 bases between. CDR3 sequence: CASSLDIWGGTGNTIYF. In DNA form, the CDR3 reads TGTGCCAGCAGCTTAGACATTTGGGGAGGCACTGGAAACACCATATATTTT. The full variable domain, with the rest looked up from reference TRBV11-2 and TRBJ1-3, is EAGVAQSPRYKIIEKRQSVAFWCNPISGHATLYWYQQILGQGPKLLIQFQNNGVVDDSQLPKDRFSAERLKGVDSTLKIQPAKLEDSAVYLCASSLDIWGGTGNTIYFGEGSWLTVV.

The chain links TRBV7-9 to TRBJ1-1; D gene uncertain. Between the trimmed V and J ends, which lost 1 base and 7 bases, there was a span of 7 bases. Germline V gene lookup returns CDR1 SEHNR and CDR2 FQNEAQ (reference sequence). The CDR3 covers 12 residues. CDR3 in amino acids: CASSLDRYEAFF. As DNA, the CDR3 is TGTGCCAGCAGCTTAGACAGATATGAAGCTTTCTTT.

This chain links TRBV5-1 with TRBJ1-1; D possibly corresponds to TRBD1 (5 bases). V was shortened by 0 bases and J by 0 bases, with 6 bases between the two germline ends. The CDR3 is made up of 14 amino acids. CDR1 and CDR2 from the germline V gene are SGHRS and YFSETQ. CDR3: CASSLGGVNTEAFF. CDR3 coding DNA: TGCGCCAGCAGCTTGGGGGGCGTGAACACTGAAGCTTTCTTT.

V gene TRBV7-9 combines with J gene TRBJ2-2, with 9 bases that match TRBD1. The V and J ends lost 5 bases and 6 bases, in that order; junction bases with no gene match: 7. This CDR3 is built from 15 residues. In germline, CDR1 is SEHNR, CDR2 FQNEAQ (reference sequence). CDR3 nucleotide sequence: TGTGCCAGCAGCAACCGGGACAGGGACCCCGGGGAGCTGTTTTTT. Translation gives CASSNRDRDPGELFF.

CDR3 protein: CASSQGQTSSGANVLTF. DNA of the CDR3: TGTGCCAGCAGCCAGGGACAGACGAGCTCTGGGGCCAACGTCCTGACTTTC. V gene TRBV5-6 combines with J gene TRBJ2-6, with 7 bases identical to TRBD1. The CDR3 extends over 17 amino acids. With V trimmed by 4 bases and J by 0 bases, 7 bases remained unmatched. The germline V gene has CDR1 SGHDT and CDR2 YYEEEE.

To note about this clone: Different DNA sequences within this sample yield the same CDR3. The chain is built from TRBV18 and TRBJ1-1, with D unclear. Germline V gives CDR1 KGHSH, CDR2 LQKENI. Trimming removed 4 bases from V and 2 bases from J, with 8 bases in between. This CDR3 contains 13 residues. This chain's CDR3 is CASSLQRNTEAFF. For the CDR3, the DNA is TGTGCCAGCTCACTCCAGCGTAACACTGAAGCTTTCTTT. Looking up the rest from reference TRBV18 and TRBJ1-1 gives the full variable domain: NAGVMQNPRHLVRRRGQEARLRCSPMKGHSHVYWYRQLPEEGLKFMVYLQKENIIDESGMPKERFSAEFPKEGPSILRIQQVVRGDSAAYFCASSLQRNTEAFFGQGTRLTVV.

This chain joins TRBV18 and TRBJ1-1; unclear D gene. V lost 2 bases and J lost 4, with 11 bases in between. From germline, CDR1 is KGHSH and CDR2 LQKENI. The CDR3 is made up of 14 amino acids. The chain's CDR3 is CASSPFGESTEAFF. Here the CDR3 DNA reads TGTGCCAGCTCACCATTCGGTGAGAGCACTGAAGCTTTCTTT.

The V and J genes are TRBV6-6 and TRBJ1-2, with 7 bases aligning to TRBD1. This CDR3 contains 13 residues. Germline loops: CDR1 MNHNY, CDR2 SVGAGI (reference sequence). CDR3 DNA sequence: TGTGCTTCGCGGGACAGCTCTAACTATGGCTACACCTTC. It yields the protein CASRDSSNYGYTF.

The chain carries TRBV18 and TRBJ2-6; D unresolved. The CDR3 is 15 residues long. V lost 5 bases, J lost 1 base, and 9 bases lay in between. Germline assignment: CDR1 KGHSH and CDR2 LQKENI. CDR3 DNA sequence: TGTGCCAGCTCAGCAAGTCTATCTGGGGCCAACGTCCTGACTTTC. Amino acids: CASSASLSGANVLTF.

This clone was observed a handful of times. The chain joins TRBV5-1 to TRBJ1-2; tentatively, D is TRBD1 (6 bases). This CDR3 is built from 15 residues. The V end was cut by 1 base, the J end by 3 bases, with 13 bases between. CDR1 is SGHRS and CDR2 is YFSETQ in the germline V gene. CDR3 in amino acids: CASSLSQGLDYGYTF. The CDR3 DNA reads TGCGCCAGCAGCTTGTCCCAGGGGCTTGACTATGGCTACACCTTC.

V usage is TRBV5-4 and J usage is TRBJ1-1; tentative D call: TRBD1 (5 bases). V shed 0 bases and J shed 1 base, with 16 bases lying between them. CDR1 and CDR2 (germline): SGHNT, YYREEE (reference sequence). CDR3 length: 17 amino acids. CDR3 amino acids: CASSLGRRGEGNTEAFF. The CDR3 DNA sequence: TGTGCCAGCAGCTTGGGGAGGAGGGGTGAAGGGAACACTGAAGCTTTCTTT.

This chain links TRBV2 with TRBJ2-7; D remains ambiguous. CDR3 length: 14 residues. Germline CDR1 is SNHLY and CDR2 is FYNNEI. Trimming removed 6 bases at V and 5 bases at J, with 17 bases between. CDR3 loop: CASRKNGIRDEQYF. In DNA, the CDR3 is TGTGCCAGCAGGAAAAATGGTATTCGGGACGAGCAGTACTTC.

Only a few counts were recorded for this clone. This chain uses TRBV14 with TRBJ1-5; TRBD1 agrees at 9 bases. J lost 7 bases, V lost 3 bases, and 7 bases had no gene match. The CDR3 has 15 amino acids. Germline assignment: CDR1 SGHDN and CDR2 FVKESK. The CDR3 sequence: CASSHHRDRDQPQHF. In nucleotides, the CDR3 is TGTGCCAGCAGCCACCACCGGGACAGGGACCAGCCCCAGCATTTT.

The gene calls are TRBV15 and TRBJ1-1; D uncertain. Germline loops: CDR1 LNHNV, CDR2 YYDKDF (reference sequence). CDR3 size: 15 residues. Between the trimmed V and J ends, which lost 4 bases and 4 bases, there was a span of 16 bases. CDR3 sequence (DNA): TGTGCCACCAGCAAAGATATGGAGGGAAGCACTGAAGCTTTCTTT. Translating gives CATSKDMEGSTEAFF.